The 5 T cell receptor beta chains below were found in one sample sequenced in a study of shared clonotypes between healthy human individuals. The method was immunoSEQ multiplex PCR; TCRdb's version includes in-frame clones alone and lacks a portion of them. The table records more than 1,200,000 clones, approximately 98.5% of them present only once. Sequencing input: naive CD4+ T cells sorted from blood. Subset indicated: CD45RA+ positively selected. These receptors all stem from a man between 25 and 39 years old in good health.

The V call is TRBV19, the J call TRBJ1-5; D might be TRBD1 (5 bases). The V and J ends lost 3 bases and 5 bases respectively, with 14 bases between them. This CDR3 spans 15 amino acids. Per the germline V gene, CDR1 is LNHDA and CDR2 is SQIVND (reference sequence). In DNA, the CDR3 is TGTGCCAGTAGTATTGAGGGGCAAGCCTATCAGCCCCAGCATTTT. This gives the protein CASSIEGQAYQPQHF.

CDR3 protein: CASSFLDRYEQYF. CDR3 sequence (DNA): TGTGCCAGCAGTTTTCTAGACAGATACGAGCAGTACTTC. V gene TRBV28 combines with J gene TRBJ2-7; possibly TRBD1 for D (5 bases). Deletions cut 3 bases from V and 4 bases from J, with 10 bases between. The CDR3 consists of 13 residues. From germline, CDR1 is MDHEN and CDR2 SYDVKM. Using reference TRBV28 and TRBJ2-7 for the parts outside the CDR3, the full variable domain is DVKVTQSSRYLVKRTGEKVFLECVQDMDHENMFWYRQDPGLGLRLIYFSYDVKMKEKGDIPEGYSVSREKKERFSLILESASTNQTSMYLCASSFLDRYEQYFGPGTRLTVT.

CDR3 sequence: CASSRTGGRYTGELFF. CDR3 nucleotides: TGTGCCAGCAGCCGGACAGGGGGCCGGTATACCGGGGAGCTGTTTTTT. The rearrangement joins TRBV13 to TRBJ2-2; 11 positions match TRBD1. Per the germline V gene, CDR1 is PRHDT and CDR2 is FYEKMQ (reference sequence). The V segment lost 5 bases and the J segment 5 bases; nucleotides outside the gene matches: 7. This CDR3 region has 16 residues. The variable domain in full, completed from reference TRBV13 and TRBJ2-2, reads AAGVIQSPRHLIKEKRETATLKCYPIPRHDTVYWYQQGPGQDPQFLISFYEKMQSDKGSIPDRFSAQQFSDYHSELNMSSLELGDSALYFCASSRTGGRYTGELFFGEGSRLTVL.

This clone was found once. The chain has TRBV29-1 and TRBJ2-3, with D possibly TRBD1 on 6 matching bases. Germline V lookup: CDR1 SQVTM, CDR2 ANQGSEA. Trimming shortened V by 4 bases and J by 6 bases, and 14 bases separated the two germline ends. CDR3 size: 13 residues. The CDR3: CSVVGALMDTQYF. CDR3 coding DNA: TGCAGCGTTGTGGGGGCTCTGATGGATACGCAGTATTTT.

V usage is TRBV2 and J usage is TRBJ2-7; D might be TRBD1 or TRBD2, each matching 6 bases. The CDR3 length is 12 residues. Germline V CDR1 and CDR2: SNHLY, FYNNEI. Trimming removed 5 bases from V and 9 bases from J, with 14 bases in between. The CDR3 loop is CASSITGGGQYF. The DNA of the CDR3 is TGTGCCAGCAGTATAACCGGGGGCGGGCAGTACTTC.